This T cell receptor (beta chain) was captured by sequencing in a study of Ad26.COV2.S vaccination and SARS-CoV-2 variants. Study overall: Among those in the COV1001 Ad26.COV2.S trial arm was the donor. Ad26.COV2.S given intramuscularly, once or twice 56 days apart.

Findings and caveats of the study: Ad26.COV2.S recipients had broader spike-specific TCRs (P = 0.0014).

The V segment lost 1 base and the J segment 4 bases; nucleotides outside the gene matches: 3. Looked up from germline, CDR1 is SGHDT and CDR2 is YYEEEE. The CDR3 consists of 14 residues. Assay used: immunoSEQ multiplex PCR; TCRdb lists only in-frame clones, some missing. The sample holds 350,000 to 500,000 clones, 80% to 95% seen once. This clone was observed once. Its target is not known. The treatment was: roughly 18 received Ad26.COV2.S at low or high dose, single or two shots; 5 received placebo; per-sample allocation not given. Collection of the samples took place on day 63 after the first injection of vaccine or placebo. An adult donor aged 18-55 years was enrolled in Boston.

This TCR derives from a person aged 18-65 years who received the Ad26.COV2.S COVID-19 vaccine or a placebo. This sample comprised peripheral blood, obtained in a trial of Ad26.COV2.S vaccine versus placebo. The chain joins TRBV5-6 to TRBJ1-1; 8 nucleotides match TRBD1. The CDR3 DNA is TGTGCCAGCAGCTTGCACAGGGGGATCACTGAAGCTTTCTTT. Translating it yields CASSLHRGITEAFF.